These 2 T cell receptor beta chains were all obtained from the same sample, sequenced in a study of T cells after yellow fever vaccination. TCRdb processed the 5' RACE reads anew with MiXCR; each CDR3 protein has one entry. The table includes roughly 250,000 distinct CDR3 sequences, approximately 13% detected once. The specimen was CD4+ T cells sorted from PBMCs, collected 45 days after the yellow fever booster vaccination. The receptors were gathered from a young man who received the YFV17D yellow fever vaccine.

The chain couples TRBV5-1 to TRBJ1-4, with D maybe TRBD1 (5 bases). CDR3 length: 14 amino acids. Trimming left V 4 bases short and J 8 bases short, with 15 bases between. Germline CDR1 reads SGHRS; CDR2 reads YFSETQ. The CDR3, as DNA: TGCGCCAGCAGCCCTCTGGTGGGGGGAGAAAAACTGTTTTTT. Its translation: CASSPLVGGEKLFF.

This clonotype appeared a few times. J is TRBJ2-1 and V is TRBV19; D gene unclear. Per germline, CDR1 LNHDA and CDR2 SQIVND (reference sequence). V was cut by 3 bases and J by 9 bases, with 9 bases left in between. CDR3 length equals 12 residues. The DNA of the CDR3 is TGTGCCAGTAGTATCCGCCCGGGTGAGCAGTTCTTC. It encodes CASSIRPGEQFF.